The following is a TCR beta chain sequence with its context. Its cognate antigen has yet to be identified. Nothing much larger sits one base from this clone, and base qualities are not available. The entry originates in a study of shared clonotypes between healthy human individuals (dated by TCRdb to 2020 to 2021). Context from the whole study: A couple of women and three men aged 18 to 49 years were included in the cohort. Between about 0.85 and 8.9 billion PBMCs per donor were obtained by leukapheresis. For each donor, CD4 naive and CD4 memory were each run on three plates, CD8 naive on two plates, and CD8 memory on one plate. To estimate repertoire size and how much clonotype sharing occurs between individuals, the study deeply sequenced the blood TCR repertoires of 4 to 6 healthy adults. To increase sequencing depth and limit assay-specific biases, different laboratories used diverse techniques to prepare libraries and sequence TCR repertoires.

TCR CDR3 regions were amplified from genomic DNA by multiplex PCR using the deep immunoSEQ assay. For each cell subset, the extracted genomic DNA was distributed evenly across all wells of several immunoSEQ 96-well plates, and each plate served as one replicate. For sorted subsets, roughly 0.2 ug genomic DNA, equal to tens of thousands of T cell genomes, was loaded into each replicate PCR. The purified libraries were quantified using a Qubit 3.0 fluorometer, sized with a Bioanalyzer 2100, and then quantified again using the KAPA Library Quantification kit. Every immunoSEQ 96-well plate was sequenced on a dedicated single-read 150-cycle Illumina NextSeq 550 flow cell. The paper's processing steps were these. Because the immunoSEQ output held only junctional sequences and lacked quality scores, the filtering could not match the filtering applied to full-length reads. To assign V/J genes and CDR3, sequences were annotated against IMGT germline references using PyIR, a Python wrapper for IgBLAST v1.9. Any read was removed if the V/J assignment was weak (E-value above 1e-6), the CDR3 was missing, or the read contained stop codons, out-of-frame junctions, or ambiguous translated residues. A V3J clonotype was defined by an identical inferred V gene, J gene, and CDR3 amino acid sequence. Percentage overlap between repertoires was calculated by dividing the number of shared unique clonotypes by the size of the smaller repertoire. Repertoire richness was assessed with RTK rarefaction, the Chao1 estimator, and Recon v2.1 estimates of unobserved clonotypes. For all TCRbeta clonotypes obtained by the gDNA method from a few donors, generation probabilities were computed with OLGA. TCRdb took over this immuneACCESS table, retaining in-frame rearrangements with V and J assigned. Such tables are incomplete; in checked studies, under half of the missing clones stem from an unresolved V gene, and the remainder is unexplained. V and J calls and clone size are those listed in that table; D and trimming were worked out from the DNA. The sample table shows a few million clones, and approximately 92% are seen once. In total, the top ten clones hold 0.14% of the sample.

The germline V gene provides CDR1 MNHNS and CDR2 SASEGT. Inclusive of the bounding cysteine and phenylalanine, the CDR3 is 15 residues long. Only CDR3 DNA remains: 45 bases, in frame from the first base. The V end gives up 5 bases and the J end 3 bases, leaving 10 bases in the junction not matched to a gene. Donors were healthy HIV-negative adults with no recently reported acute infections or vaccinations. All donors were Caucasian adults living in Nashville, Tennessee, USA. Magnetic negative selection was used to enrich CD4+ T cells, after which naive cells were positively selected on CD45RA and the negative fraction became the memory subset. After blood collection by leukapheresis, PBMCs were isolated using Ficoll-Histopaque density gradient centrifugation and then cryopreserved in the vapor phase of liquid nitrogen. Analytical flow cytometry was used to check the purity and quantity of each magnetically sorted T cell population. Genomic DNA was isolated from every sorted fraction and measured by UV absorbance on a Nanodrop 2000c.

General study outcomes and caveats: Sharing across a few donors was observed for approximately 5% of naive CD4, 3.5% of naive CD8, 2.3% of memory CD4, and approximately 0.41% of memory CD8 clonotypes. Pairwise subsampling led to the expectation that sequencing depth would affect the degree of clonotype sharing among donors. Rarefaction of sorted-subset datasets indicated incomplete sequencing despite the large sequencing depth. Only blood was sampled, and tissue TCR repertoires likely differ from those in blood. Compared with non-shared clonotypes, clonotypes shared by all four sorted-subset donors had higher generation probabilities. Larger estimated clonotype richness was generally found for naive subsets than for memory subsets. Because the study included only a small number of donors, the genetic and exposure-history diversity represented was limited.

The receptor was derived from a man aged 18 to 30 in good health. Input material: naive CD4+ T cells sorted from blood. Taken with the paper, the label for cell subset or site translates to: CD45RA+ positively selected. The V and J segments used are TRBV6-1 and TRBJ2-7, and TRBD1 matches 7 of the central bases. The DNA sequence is TGTGCCAGCAGTCTAGTCGTACAGGGGTTCTACGAGCAGTACTTC. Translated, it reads CASSLVVQGFYEQYF.